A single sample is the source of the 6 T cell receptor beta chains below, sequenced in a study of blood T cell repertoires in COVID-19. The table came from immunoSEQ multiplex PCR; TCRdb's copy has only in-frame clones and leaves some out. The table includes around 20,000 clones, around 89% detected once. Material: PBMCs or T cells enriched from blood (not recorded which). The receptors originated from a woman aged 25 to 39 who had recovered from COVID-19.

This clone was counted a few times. The DNA for the CDR3 is TGTGCCAGCAGTGAGGACAGGGGAGCTGGAAACACCATATATTTT. Translation: CASSEDRGAGNTIYF. The genes are TRBV6-1 and TRBJ1-3, with 9 bases aligning to TRBD1. From germline, CDR1 is MNHNS and CDR2 SASEGT. V lost 3 bases and J lost 2; bases outside the gene matches: 2. This CDR3 has 15 amino acids.

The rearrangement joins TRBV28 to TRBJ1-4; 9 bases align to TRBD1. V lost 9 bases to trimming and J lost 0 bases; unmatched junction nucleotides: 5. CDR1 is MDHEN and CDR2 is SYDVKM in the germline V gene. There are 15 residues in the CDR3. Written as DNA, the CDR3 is TGTGCCAGTTCACGGACAGGGGCAACTAATGAAAAACTGTTTTTT. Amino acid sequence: CASSRTGATNEKLFF. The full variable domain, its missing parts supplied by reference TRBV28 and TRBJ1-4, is DVKVTQSSRYLVKRTGEKVFLECVQDMDHENMFWYRQDPGLGLRLIYFSYDVKMKEKGDIPEGYSVSREKKERFSLILESASTNQTSMYLCASSRTGATNEKLFFGSGTQLSVL.

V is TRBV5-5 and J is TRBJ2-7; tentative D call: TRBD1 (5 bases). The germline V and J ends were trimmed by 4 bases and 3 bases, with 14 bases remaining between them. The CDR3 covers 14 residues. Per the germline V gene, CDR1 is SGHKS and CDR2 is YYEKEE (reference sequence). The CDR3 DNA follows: TGTGCCAGCAGCCGGGTACAGGCCAACTACGAGCAGTACTTC. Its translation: CASSRVQANYEQYF.

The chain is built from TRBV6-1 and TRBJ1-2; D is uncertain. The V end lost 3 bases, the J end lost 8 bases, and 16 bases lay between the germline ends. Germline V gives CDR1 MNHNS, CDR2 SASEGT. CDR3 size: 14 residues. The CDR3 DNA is TGTGCCAGCAGTGATACCGGAGTATCTATAGGCTACACCTTC. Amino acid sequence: CASSDTGVSIGYTF.

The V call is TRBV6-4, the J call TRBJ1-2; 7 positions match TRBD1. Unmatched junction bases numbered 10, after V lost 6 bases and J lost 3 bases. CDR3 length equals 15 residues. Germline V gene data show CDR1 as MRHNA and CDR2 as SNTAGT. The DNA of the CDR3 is TGTGCCAGCAGCCCACAGGGGAAAGGGGACTATGGCTACACCTTC. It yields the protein CASSPQGKGDYGYTF.

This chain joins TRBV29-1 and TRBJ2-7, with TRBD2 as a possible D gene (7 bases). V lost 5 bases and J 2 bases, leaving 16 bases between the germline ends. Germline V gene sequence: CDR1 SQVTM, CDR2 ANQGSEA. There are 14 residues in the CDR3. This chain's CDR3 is CSVRGEGRPYEQYF. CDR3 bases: TGCAGCGTTAGGGGGGAGGGTCGACCCTACGAGCAGTACTTC.